These T cell receptor beta chains were read from a single sample in a study of response to subunit inactivated influenza vaccine. TCRdb itself ran the RT-PCR reads through MiXCR, one entry per CDR3 protein. Of fewer than 550,000 distinct CDR3 sequences in the sample, around 25% are singletons; the top ten hold approximately 1.9%. The source material was CD4+ T cells sorted from PBMCs, sampled more than 4 days after vaccination. Every receptor here comes from a man between 45 and 60 years old who received an inactivated influenza vaccine. Each CDR3 is given with its conserved first and last residue. Each record gives: clone size, J gene, V gene, D gene, CDR3 protein, CDR3 DNA. A D gene is named only where the DNA matches it firmly. The size of a clone is reported for some rows only, either as once, few or many, or as a class for expanded clones.

>.|TRBJ2-1|TRBV30|.
CAWRQGGGGQFF
TGTGCCTGGAGACAGGGTGGGGGTGGGCAGTTCTTC
>.|TRBJ2-7|TRBV7-2|TRBD2
CASSIRLAGSWEQYF
TGTGCCAGCAGCATCAGACTAGCGGGGTCTTGGGAGCAGTACTTC
>.|TRBJ2-2|TRBV9|.
CASSVGAGWGTGELFF
TGTGCCAGCAGCGTAGGGGCAGGATGGGGCACCGGGGAGCTGTTTTTT
>once|TRBJ2-7|TRBV15|.
CATSRGSSRQLAEQYF
TGTGCCACCAGCAGAGGATCAAGCCGGCAGCTCGCGGAGCAGTACTTC
>.|TRBJ2-6|TRBV20-1|TRBD1
CSATIRTGGANVLTF
TGCAGTGCAACGATTCGGACAGGTGGGGCCAACGTCCTGACTTTC
>many|TRBJ2-5|TRBV20-1|.
CSATRTAQETQYF
TGCAGTGCTACTCGGACAGCCCAAGAGACCCAGTACTTC
>few|TRBJ2-1|TRBV7-2|TRBD1
CASSSRTGKGQFF
TGTGCCAGCAGCTCAAGGACAGGGAAAGGGCAGTTCTTC
>few|TRBJ1-5|TRBV12-3/TRBV12-4|.
CASSQTGGNQPQHF
TGTGCCAGCAGTCAGACGGGAGGGAATCAGCCCCAGCATTTT
>.|TRBJ1-2|TRBV7-2|.
CASSTGTLNYGYTF
TGTGCCAGCAGTACAGGGACTCTGAACTATGGCTACACCTTC
>.|TRBJ2-7|TRBV20-1|.
CSASRLAYEQYF
TGCAGTGCTAGCCGCCTAGCGTACGAGCAGTACTTC
>many|TRBJ2-7|TRBV20-1|TRBD1
CSAIDRDSSYEQYF
TGCAGTGCGATCGACAGGGACAGTAGCTACGAGCAGTACTTC
>.|TRBJ2-3|TRBV5-1|.
CASSLGVQDTQYF
TGCGCCAGCAGCTTGGGGGTTCAAGATACGCAGTATTTT
>few|TRBJ2-1|TRBV29-1|.
CSAEGQSSYNEQFF
TGCAGCGCCGAAGGACAGTCATCATACAATGAGCAGTTCTTC
>few|TRBJ2-5|TRBV28|.
CASSFRDNQETQYF
TGTGCCAGCAGTTTCCGGGACAACCAAGAGACCCAGTACTTC
>.|TRBJ2-1|TRBV30|TRBD2
CAWGLGLAGVEQFF
TGTGCCTGGGGGCTCGGACTAGCGGGAGTGGAGCAGTTCTTC
>few|TRBJ2-7|TRBV20-1|.
CSAHPSAGSHYEQYF
TGCAGTGCCCATCCTTCGGCAGGGAGCCATTACGAGCAGTACTTC
>few|TRBJ2-3|TRBV7-6|TRBD2
CASSLVAGSGDTQYF
TGTGCCAGCAGCTTAGTAGCGGGGAGCGGGGATACGCAGTATTTT
>.|TRBJ1-4|TRBV12-3/TRBV12-4|TRBD1
CASSPRIRDSENEKLFF
TGTGCCAGCAGTCCCCGCATAAGGGACAGCGAAAATGAAAAACTGTTTTTT
>few|TRBJ2-5|TRBV4-3|TRBD2
CASSQSPSGGETQYF
TGCGCCAGCAGCCAAAGTCCCTCGGGGGGAGAGACCCAGTACTTC
>few|TRBJ2-5|TRBV12-3/TRBV12-4|.
CASSFTGSSETQYF
TGTGCCAGCAGTTTCACAGGGAGTTCGGAGACCCAGTACTTC
>few|TRBJ2-7|TRBV4-3|.
CASSSDYRDEAYEQYF
TGCGCCAGCAGTTCCGATTACCGGGACGAGGCCTACGAGCAGTACTTC
>.|TRBJ2-7|TRBV28|.
CASSSGAVSSYEQYF
TGTGCCAGCAGTTCGGGAGCGGTGAGCTCCTACGAGCAGTACTTC
>.|TRBJ2-3|TRBV5-6|.
CASSLVAATDTQYF
TGTGCCAGCAGCTTGGTAGCAGCCACAGATACGCAGTATTTT
>.|TRBJ2-2|TRBV29-1|.
CSVGDRTGELFF
TGCAGCGTTGGTGACCGCACCGGGGAGCTGTTTTTT
>.|TRBJ1-5|TRBV12-3/TRBV12-4|TRBD1
CASSPTGANNQPQHF
TGTGCCAGCAGCCCGACAGGGGCCAACAATCAGCCCCAGCATTTT
>.|TRBJ2-7|TRBV20-1|.
CSASWQARGEQYF
TGCAGTGCTAGTTGGCAGGCCCGGGGGGAGCAGTACTTC
>.|TRBJ1-2|TRBV4-3|.
CASSQEGASHGYTF
TGCGCCAGCAGCCAAGAGGGGGCCAGTCATGGCTACACCTTC
>.|TRBJ2-5|TRBV5-1|.
CASSLDGAGTQYF
TGCGCCAGCAGCTTGGACGGGGCAGGGACCCAGTACTTC
>.|TRBJ2-3|TRBV12-3/TRBV12-4|.
CASSFGAQLLGTDTQYF
TGTGCCAGCAGTTTTGGGGCGCAGCTCTTAGGCACAGATACGCAGTATTTT
>few|TRBJ2-7|TRBV6-2/TRBV6-3|.
CASSYESYEQYF
TGTGCCAGCAGTTACGAATCCTACGAGCAGTACTTC
>few|TRBJ2-7|TRBV24-1|.
CATSDSSRVGTYEQYF
TGTGCCACCAGTGATTCAAGCAGGGTAGGCACCTACGAGCAGTACTTC
>.|TRBJ1-1|TRBV12-3/TRBV12-4|.
CASNNDPGGTEAFF
TGTGCCAGCAACAACGATCCCGGGGGCACTGAAGCTTTCTTT
>few|TRBJ2-7|TRBV10-3|.
CAISGRQALVREQYF
TGTGCCATCAGTGGCCGGCAGGCTCTTGTCCGCGAGCAGTACTTC
>.|TRBJ1-1|TRBV18|.
CASSPPSRVRTEAFF
TGTGCCAGCTCACCACCATCCAGGGTGCGAACTGAAGCTTTCTTT
>.|TRBJ1-1|TRBV2|.
CASSQGRTMNTEAFF
TGTGCCAGCAGTCAGGGACGGACGATGAACACTGAAGCTTTCTTT
>.|TRBJ1-5|TRBV3-1|TRBD1
CASSQEPRQGSPQHF
TGTGCCAGCAGCCAAGAACCCCGACAGGGTTCGCCCCAGCATTTT
>.|TRBJ2-3|TRBV5-6|.
CASSLPGTDSTDTQYF
TGTGCCAGCAGCCTACCCGGGACGGACAGCACAGATACGCAGTATTTT
>few|TRBJ2-3|TRBV5-1|TRBD2
CASSLVGLDSDTQYF
TGCGCCAGCAGCTTGGTGGGACTAGACTCTGATACGCAGTATTTT
>.|TRBJ2-1|TRBV10-3|.
CAISDSVGARLRQFF
TGTGCCATCAGTGATTCGGTGGGGGCGAGGTTGAGGCAGTTCTTC
>few|TRBJ2-7|TRBV12-3/TRBV12-4|.
CASSYFVLEQYF
TGTGCCAGCAGTTACTTTGTTCTGGAGCAGTACTTC
>few|TRBJ2-7|TRBV20-1|.
CSARDNPSVYEQYF
TGCAGTGCTAGAGATAACCCCTCAGTCTACGAGCAGTACTTC
>.|TRBJ2-1|TRBV10-3|TRBD2
CAISGASGYEQFF
TGTGCCATCAGTGGGGCTAGCGGTTATGAGCAGTTCTTC
>.|TRBJ2-1|TRBV7-9|TRBD2
CASSPGGLGGYEQFF
TGTGCCAGCAGCCCCGGGGGACTAGGAGGCTATGAGCAGTTCTTC
>once|TRBJ2-7|TRBV5-1|TRBD2
CASSFQTSGPYEQYF
TGCGCCAGCAGCTTCCAGACTAGCGGGCCCTACGAGCAGTACTTC
>many|TRBJ2-1|TRBV7-7|.
CASTKGHGLNEQFF
TGTGCTAGCACCAAAGGCCACGGACTCAATGAGCAGTTCTTC
>.|TRBJ2-2|TRBV20-1|.
CSARGHTGELFF
TGCAGTGCTAGAGGACACACCGGGGAGCTGTTTTTT
>few|TRBJ2-5|TRBV28|TRBD2
CASRRLAGETQYF
TGTGCCAGCAGGAGACTAGCGGGAGAGACCCAGTACTTC
>few|TRBJ1-1|TRBV20-1|.
CSARNFVRSMNTEAFF
TGCAGTGCTAGAAACTTCGTTCGGTCCATGAACACTGAAGCTTTCTTT
>.|TRBJ2-7|TRBV12-3/TRBV12-4|.
CASSISLSYEQYF
TGTGCCAGCAGTATCTCCTTATCCTACGAGCAGTACTTC
>.|TRBJ2-7|TRBV3-1|TRBD1
CASSQAGTGPYEQYF
TGTGCCAGCAGCCAAGCCGGGACAGGCCCCTACGAGCAGTACTTC
>.|TRBJ1-1|TRBV14|TRBD1
CASSQLPGQGDTEAFF
TGTGCCAGCAGCCAGCTACCGGGACAGGGAGACACTGAAGCTTTCTTT
>.|TRBJ2-1|TRBV7-3|TRBD2
CASSSRGSGRGNEQFF
TGTGCCAGCAGCTCCCGGGGTAGCGGGAGGGGTAATGAGCAGTTCTTC
>.|TRBJ2-7|TRBV3-1|TRBD2
CASSQLSSGYEQYF
TGTGCCAGCAGCCAACTGTCTAGCGGATACGAGCAGTACTTC
>few|TRBJ1-6|TRBV5-1|.
CASSIMTRNNSPLHF
TGCGCCAGCAGCATCATGACACGGAACAATTCACCCCTCCACTTT